This TCR beta chain was sequenced for a study of blood T cell repertoires in COVID-19 (dated by TCRdb to 2020 to 2021). Background for the entire study: Samples covering the acute and convalescent phases of COVID-19 were provided by collaborators in the United States, Italy and Spain. The material from the prospective study consisted of cDNA or gDNA derived from T cells, B-cell-depleted T cells, or PBMCs. Where available, HLA class I and class II types were obtained from metadata supplied by the sample provider rather than from assay-based typing. Sample metadata almost always included a de-identified subject ID, COVID-19 status, age in years and sex. Deeply sampled blood TCRbeta repertoires from subjects exposed to, actively infected with, or recovered from COVID-19 were included in the dataset. The samples were drawn from two sources: the first 160 participants of the ongoing ImmuneRACE study, and 1,000 to 1,500 subjects contributed by 6 global collaborators. The repertoires were released in a freely available public database meant as a resource for research on the immune response to SARS-CoV-2. Paper-wide results and their limitations: The quantity of clinical and demographic metadata differed by source and by participant and was supplied without curation.

In regard to this clone: The antigen this receptor binds is unknown. It has no much larger one-base neighbor in the sample; base qualities were not kept.

TCRbeta CDR3 regions were amplified from genomic DNA by means of the immunoSEQ Assay, a bias-controlled multiplex PCR. Under the source paper's analysis protocol: The number of nucleated cells in each sample was estimated from the amplification of reference gene primers within the assay. Sequence reads were collapsed and filtered to measure the absolute abundance of every unique TCRbeta CDR3 rearrangement. For each sample, productive Simpson clonality was calculated as the square root of Simpson's diversity index over productive rearrangements. What TCRdb holds here is the immuneACCESS table cut down to in-frame rearrangements. Part of the clones is not present; checked against another copy, under half of the missing clones reflect an unresolved V gene, and the others are unexplained. V and J calls and clone size are those listed in that table; D and trimming were worked out from the DNA. This sample holds 55,000 to 75,000 clones; around 87% were observed only once. Of the sample, 6% to 8% is held by the ten largest clones.

Each collaborating institution followed its own protocols to collect whole blood in K2EDTA tubes. Collaborator samples were shipped for TCRbeta analysis as frozen whole blood, isolated PBMCs, or DNA extracted from either sample type. Including cysteine and phenylalanine, the CDR3 has 11 amino acids. Of the read, only the CDR3 DNA is kept; its 33 bases are in frame from base 1. V is cut by 3 bases and J by 11 bases, and the space between the germline ends is 11 bases. CDR1 and CDR2 (SGHDT, YYEEEE) derive from the germline V gene. Rearrangement joined TRBV5-6 to TRBJ1-1; TRBD1 is a possible D gene, resting on 5 matching bases. Source material: peripheral blood. This TCR was recovered from a human donor with active COVID-19. The donor label of this sample is uncertain. CDR3 loop: CASSSDNRAFF. The nucleotide sequence is given as TGTGCCAGCAGCTCGGACAATCGTGCTTTCTTT.